One and the same sample provided the 25 T cell receptor beta chains below, sequenced in a study of T cell changes during pregnancy in multiple sclerosis. TCRdb's copy holds only in-frame clones and misses some; the assay was immunoSEQ multiplex PCR. The table has some 44,000 clones, about 87% seen once; the top ten hold more than 0.95%. Here the sequenced sample was CD4+ T cells from peripheral blood mononuclear cells, taken in the second trimester of pregnancy. The receptors come from a female donor with multiple sclerosis, enrolled in a pregnancy study.

The chain employs TRBV5-6 and TRBJ2-5; 11 bases line up with TRBD1. Trimming at V came to 4 bases and at J to 6 bases, leaving 14 bases not matched to a gene. Germline V gives CDR1 SGHDT, CDR2 YYEEEE. CDR3 length equals 17 residues. The DNA of the CDR3 is TGTGCCAGCAGCCTGGCGCAAGGACAGGGGGCGCATAAGACCCAGTACTTC. Translated, it gives CASSLAQGQGAHKTQYF.

This clone has just a few counts. The chain employs TRBV12-5 and TRBJ2-1, with 11 bases matching TRBD1. Trimming removed 5 bases from V and 7 bases from J; junction bases left unmatched: 7. Germline V gene lookup returns CDR1 LGHNT and CDR2 FRNRAP. The CDR3 extends over 15 amino acids. The CDR3 nucleotides read TGTGCTAGTGGTACGGGGACAGGGGGAAGTAATGAGCAGTTCTTC. This sequence encodes CASGTGTGGSNEQFF.

The chain combines TRBV5-1 with TRBJ1-6; D not resolved. CDR1 and CDR2 (germline): SGHRS, YFSETQ. V was pared by 0 bases and J by 7 bases, with 11 bases between. The CDR3 totals 15 residues. CDR3 bases: TGCGCCAGCAGCTTGGGGCGCCCCGGGAATTCACCCCTCCACTTT. It codes for CASSLGRPGNSPLHF.

The chain is built from TRBV15 and TRBJ1-5; D gene unclear. V was clipped by 0 bases and J by 7 bases, with 7 bases between them. Germline CDR1 LNHNV, CDR2 YYDKDF (reference sequence). The CDR3 is 13 residues long. DNA for the CDR3: TGTGCCACCAGCAGAGATCGAGGACAGCCCCAGCATTTT. This sequence encodes CATSRDRGQPQHF.

The chain has TRBV5-1 and TRBJ1-1; D is possibly TRBD1 (5 bases). The CDR3 runs 15 residues. Germline V gene data show CDR1 as SGHRS and CDR2 as YFSETQ. Trimming stripped 3 bases from V and 5 bases from J, with 17 bases between. The CDR3 DNA is TGCGCCAGCAGCTCCGACCTGGGGGGGGAGACTGAAGCTTTCTTT. Residues: CASSSDLGGETEAFF.

This clone was detected a few times. The chain carries TRBV5-1 and TRBJ2-1, with 7 bases matching TRBD2. The CDR3 loop spans 15 amino acids. Trimming took 6 bases from V and 16 from J; bases not matched to a gene: 22. From germline, CDR1 is SGHRS and CDR2 YFSETQ. CDR3 nucleotide sequence: TGCGCCAGCATTGACCGTGGGAGGGCTTCCGGAATGCAATTCTTC. Protein: CASIDRGRASGMQFF.

The chain couples TRBV19 to TRBJ2-2; possible D gene TRBD1, 6 bases. The CDR3 is 15 amino acids. CDR1 is LNHDA, CDR2 SQIVND, per germline (reference sequence). The V end lost 8 bases, the J end lost 5 bases, and 18 bases lay between the germline ends. The CDR3 sequence: CASSPTGGGTGELFF. The CDR3 coding sequence is TGTGCCAGTTCCCCGACAGGAGGTGGTACCGGGGAGCTGTTTTTT.

The V gene is TRBV15, the J gene TRBJ1-4, with D maybe TRBD1 (6 bases). From germline, CDR1 is LNHNV and CDR2 YYDKDF (reference sequence). This CDR3 has 14 residues. The V gene lost 8 bases and the J gene lost 5 bases, with 15 bases spanning the gap. CDR3 sequence reads: CATQGGSKNEKLFF. CDR3 nucleotide sequence: TGTGCCACCCAAGGGGGAAGTAAGAATGAAAAACTGTTTTTT.

This clone occurred once. This chain links TRBV14 with TRBJ2-3, with 12 bases that match TRBD2. V trimming: 4 bases; J trimming: 3 bases; junction bases outside the gene matches: 8. This CDR3 contains 17 residues. The germline CDR1 and CDR2 sequences are SGHDN and FVKESK. CDR3 protein: CASSPLAGGIVTDTQYF. CDR3 in DNA: TGTGCCAGCAGCCCCCTAGCGGGGGGGATTGTGACAGATACGCAGTATTTT.

V usage is TRBV19 and J usage is TRBJ2-2; 11 nucleotides line up with TRBD2. CDR3 length: 16 residues. Looked up from germline, CDR1 is LNHDA and CDR2 is SQIVND (reference sequence). V was clipped by 7 bases and J by 3 bases; unmatched bases: 7. CDR3 nucleotide sequence: TGTGCCAGTATACGTAGCGGGAGGGCCTACACCGGGGAGCTGTTTTTT. It codes for CASIRSGRAYTGELFF.

The V gene is TRBV5-1, the J gene TRBJ2-1; TRBD2 agrees at 8 bases. J gave up 8 bases and V 4 bases, and 17 bases lay outside the gene matches. The germline CDR1 and CDR2 sequences are SGHRS and YFSETQ. The CDR3 spans 17 residues. The CDR3 here is CASSKVLAGLQGDEQFF. The CDR3 nucleotides read TGCGCCAGCAGCAAAGTCCTAGCGGGCCTCCAAGGGGATGAGCAGTTCTTC.

V and J are TRBV6-5 and TRBJ1-2, with 7 positions matching TRBD1. There are 14 residues in the CDR3. The junction had 6 bases not matched to a gene; V was cut back by 4 bases and J by 4 bases. Germline values: CDR1 MNHEY, CDR2 SVGAGI. This CDR3 is CASSFDRAPYGYTF. CDR3 in DNA: TGTGCCAGCAGTTTCGACAGGGCGCCCTATGGCTACACCTTC.

This chain joins TRBV4-2 and TRBJ2-1; TRBD1 matches 7 bases. The J segment lost 8 bases and the V segment lost 5 bases, leaving 12 bases of the junction unmatched. Germline values: CDR1 LGHNA, CDR2 YNFKEQ. There are 15 residues in the CDR3. The CDR3 nucleotides read TGTGCCAGCAGCTGGACAGGAGGCCGTTCTCATGAGCAGTTCTTC. This encodes CASSWTGGRSHEQFF.

The chain joins TRBV5-4 to TRBJ2-5; 10 nucleotides align to TRBD2. Germline CDR1 is SGHNT and CDR2 is YYREEE (reference sequence). J lost 5 bases, V lost 3 bases, and 10 bases had no gene match. The CDR3 sequence is 16 residues long. Here the CDR3 reads CASSSGSLAGFETQYF. CDR3 bases: TGTGCCAGCAGCTCAGGTTCACTAGCGGGGTTTGAGACCCAGTACTTC.

The chain is built from TRBV11-1 and TRBJ2-7, with D uncertain. V lost 1 base to trimming and J lost 0 bases, with 7 bases between them. There are 14 residues in the CDR3. Germline V lookup: CDR1 SGHAT, CDR2 FQDESV (reference sequence). CDR3 nucleotide sequence: TGTGCCAGCAGCTTAGACTTTAGCTCCTACGAGCAGTACTTC. Protein product: CASSLDFSSYEQYF.

This clone was recorded once. The chain links TRBV27 to TRBJ2-3; D is undetermined. CDR1 MNHEY and CDR2 SMNVEV come from the germline V gene (reference sequence). Trimming pared 3 bases from V and 1 base from J, leaving 8 bases between. There are 14 residues in the CDR3. Here the CDR3 DNA reads TGTGCCAGCAGTTTTACACAGCGCACAGATACGCAGTATTTT. Translation gives CASSFTQRTDTQYF.

V usage is TRBV12-5 and J usage is TRBJ2-2; D call uncertain. Trimming removed 1 base at V and 1 base at J, with 4 bases between. Germline CDR1 LGHNT, CDR2 FRNRAP. This CDR3 contains 14 residues. CDR3: CASGLGGNTGELFF. CDR3 bases: TGTGCTAGTGGTTTGGGAGGGAACACCGGGGAGCTGTTTTTT.

The rearrangement uses TRBV10-3 and TRBJ2-1, with a possible D match to TRBD2 (5 bases). Trimming cost V 8 bases and J 9 bases, with 17 bases left between them. Germline V lookup: CDR1 ENHRY, CDR2 SYGVKD. This CDR3 is 13 amino acids long. CDR3 sequence reads: CAIRPSEASEQFF. The CDR3 coding sequence is TGTGCCATCCGTCCGTCGGAGGCTAGTGAGCAGTTCTTC.

The chain joins TRBV7-9 to TRBJ2-5; TRBD1 agrees at 7 bases. V was clipped by 1 base and J by 7 bases; unmatched bases: 9. Germline CDR1 is SEHNR and CDR2 is FQNEAQ (reference sequence). CDR3 length: 15 residues. The chain's CDR3 is CASSLGVRGYATQYF. CDR3 bases: TGTGCCAGCAGCTTAGGCGTCAGGGGGTATGCGACCCAGTACTTC. Supplemented by reference TRBV7-9 and TRBJ2-5, the full variable domain reads DTGVSQNPRHKITKRGQNVTFRCDPISEHNRLYWYRQTLGQGPEFLTYFQNEAQLEKSRLLSDRFSAERPKGSFSTLEIQRTEQGDSAMYLCASSLGVRGYATQYFGPGTRLLVL.

This clone has a single count. The chain joins TRBV6-6 to TRBJ2-7; 7 nucleotides align to TRBD1. The CDR3 runs 12 residues. The V gene end was trimmed by 7 bases and the J gene end by 12 bases; junction bases not matched to a gene: 12. From germline, CDR1 is MNHNY and CDR2 SVGAGI (reference sequence). The DNA for the CDR3 is TGTGCCAGCAAAGGGTGGCAGGGGGTTCCGTACTTC. Its translation is CASKGWQGVPYF.

This chain joins TRBV10-3 and TRBJ1-1, with a tentative D call TRBD1 (5 bases). The length of the CDR3 is 15 residues. The V end was cut by 1 base, the J end by 6 bases, with 15 bases between. The V gene's germline CDR1 is ENHRY and CDR2 SYGVKD. As DNA, the CDR3 is TGTGCCATCAGTGAGTTGCGCCCGGGACTATCTGAAGCTTTCTTT. Residues: CAISELRPGLSEAFF.

This clone was counted a single time. In nucleotides, the CDR3 is TGTGCCAGTAGTATAGTTGGTAGCGGGATTACAGATACGCAGTATTTT. Encoded protein: CASSIVGSGITDTQYF. The chain has TRBV19 and TRBJ2-3; 8 bases match TRBD2. Germline loops: CDR1 LNHDA, CDR2 SQIVND (reference sequence). Unmatched junction bases numbered 6, after V lost 1 base and J lost 3 bases. This CDR3 region has 16 residues.

This rearrangement joins TRBV28 to TRBJ2-2, with 8 bases lining up with TRBD2. The V segment lost 8 bases and the J segment 5 bases; nucleotides outside the gene matches: 4. Germline loops: CDR1 MDHEN, CDR2 SYDVKM. The CDR3 is made up of 13 amino acids. DNA for the CDR3: TGTGCCAGCGAGCAGCGGGAGACCGGGGAGCTGTTTTTT. It is translated as CASEQRETGELFF.

The chain recombines TRBV4-3 with TRBJ2-6; D is uncertain. The CDR3 sequence is 16 residues long. Germline values: CDR1 LGHNA, CDR2 YSLEER. The V gene lost 0 bases and the J gene lost 0 bases, with 6 bases spanning the gap. The CDR3 sequence is CASSQELASGANVLTF. DNA of the CDR3: TGCGCCAGCAGCCAAGAGTTGGCCTCTGGGGCCAACGTCCTGACTTTC.

The CDR3 DNA sequence: TGTGCCAGTAACCTAGGGGCGGGAACGAACACCGGGGAGCTGTTTTTT. It encodes CASNLGAGTNTGELFF. The chain links TRBV19 to TRBJ2-2; a possible D gene is TRBD2 (6 bases). Trimming took 7 bases from V and 0 from J, leaving 15 bases between them. CDR3 length equals 16 residues. CDR1 and CDR2 from the germline V gene are LNHDA and SQIVND (reference sequence).